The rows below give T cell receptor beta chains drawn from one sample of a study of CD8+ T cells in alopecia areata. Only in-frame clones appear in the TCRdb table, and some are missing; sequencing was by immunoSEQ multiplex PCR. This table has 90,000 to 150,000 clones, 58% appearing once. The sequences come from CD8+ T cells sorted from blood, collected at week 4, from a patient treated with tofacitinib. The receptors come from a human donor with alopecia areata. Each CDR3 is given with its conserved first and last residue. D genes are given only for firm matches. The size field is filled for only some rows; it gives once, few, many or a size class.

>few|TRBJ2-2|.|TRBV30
TGTGCCTGGAGTGTTGGGGGGCCCACCGGGGAGCTGTTTTTT
CAWSVGGPTGELFF
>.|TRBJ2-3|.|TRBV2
TGTGCCAGCAGCGTAAGACTGAGATCCACAGATACGCAGTATTTT
CASSVRLRSTDTQYF
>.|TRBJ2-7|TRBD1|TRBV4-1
TGCGCCAGCAGCATGACAGGGGCTTTCGACGAGCAGTACTTC
CASSMTGAFDEQYF
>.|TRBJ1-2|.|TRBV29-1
TGCAGCGTTGTTTCGGGGGGAGGCTACACCTTC
CSVVSGGGYTF
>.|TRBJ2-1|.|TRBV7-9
TGTGCCAGCAGCTTCGACGGGTACAATGAGCAGTTCTTC
CASSFDGYNEQFF
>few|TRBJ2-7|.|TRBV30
TGTGCCTGGAGTGGACCCTACGAGCAGTACTTC
CAWSGPYEQYF
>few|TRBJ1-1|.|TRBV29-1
TGCAGCGTTGATATCGGCAGGGGCACTGAAGCTTTCTTT
CSVDIGRGTEAFF
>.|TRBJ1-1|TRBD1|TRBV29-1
TGCAGCGCCAAGGACAGGCTCACGAACACTGAAGCTTTCTTT
CSAKDRLTNTEAFF
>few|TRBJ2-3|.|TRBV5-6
TGTGCCAGCAGCGTCTTCAGAACCCAGGCTGCAGATACGCAGTATTTT
CASSVFRTQAADTQYF
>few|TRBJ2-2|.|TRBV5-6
TGTGCCAGCAGTTGGCCGGAGGACATTAACACCGGGGAGCTGTTTTTT
CASSWPEDINTGELFF
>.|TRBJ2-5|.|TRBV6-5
TGTGCCACGGCACTCCAAGAGACCCAGTACTTC
CATALQETQYF
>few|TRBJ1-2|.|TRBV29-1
TGCAGCGTTGATAGCGGGCACTATGGCTACACCTTC
CSVDSGHYGYTF
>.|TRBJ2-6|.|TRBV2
TGTGCCAGCAGAGCGGAAGGTGGGGCCAACGTCCTGACTTTC
CASRAEGGANVLTF
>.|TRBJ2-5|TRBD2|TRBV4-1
TGCGCCAGCAGCCAAGATGAGCTAGCGGGGGTTCAAGAGACCCAGTACTTC
CASSQDELAGVQETQYF
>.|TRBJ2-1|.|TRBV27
TGTGCCAGCAAGGGTTTGGCGGGGGCCGGCTATGAGCAGTTCTTC
CASKGLAGAGYEQFF
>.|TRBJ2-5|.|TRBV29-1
TGCAGCGTTGACTGGGCGCAGGATTTCGTTAGGGAGACCCAGTACTTC
CSVDWAQDFVRETQYF
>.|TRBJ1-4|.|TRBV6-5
TGTGCCAGCAGTTATGGGCCGCAGGGAGGGGAACTGTTTTTT
CASSYGPQGGELFF
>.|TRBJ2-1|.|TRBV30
TGTGCCTGTGAAAACCCTAGGAATAGACATGAGCAGTTCTTC
CACENPRNRHEQFF
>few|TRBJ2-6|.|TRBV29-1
TGCAGCGTTCCCGGCTCTGGGGCCAACGTCCTGACTTTC
CSVPGSGANVLTF
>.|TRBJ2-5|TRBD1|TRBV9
TGTGCCAGCAGCCAAGACAGGGAGTGGGAGACCCAGTACTTC
CASSQDREWETQYF
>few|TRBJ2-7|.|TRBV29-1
TGCAGCATTCGGACACACAGTTCCTACGAGCAGTACTTC
CSIRTHSSYEQYF
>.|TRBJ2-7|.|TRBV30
TGTGCCTGGAGTGTACTTGGTCTTGAGCAGTACTTC
CAWSVLGLEQYF
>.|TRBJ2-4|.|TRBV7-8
TGTGCCAGCAGCTTAGCGGGACAAAAAAACATTCAGTACTTC
CASSLAGQKNIQYF
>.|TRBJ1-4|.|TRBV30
TGTGCCTGGAAGGAAGAAAAACTGTTTTTT
CAWKEEKLFF
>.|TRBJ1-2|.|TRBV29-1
TGCAGCGTTGACCAGGGGAACTATGGCTACACCTTC
CSVDQGNYGYTF
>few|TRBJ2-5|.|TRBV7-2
TGTGCCAGCAGCTTAGGGGCACTGCTACAAGAGACCCAGTACTTC
CASSLGALLQETQYF
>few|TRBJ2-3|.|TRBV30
TGTGCCTACTCCCGACTAGAGCCCCCAGATACGCAGTATTTT
CAYSRLEPPDTQYF
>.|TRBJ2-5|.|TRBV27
TGTGCCAGCAGTTTAGGAGAGACCCAGTACTTC
CASSLGETQYF
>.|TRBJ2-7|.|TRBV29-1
TGCAGCGTTGACTCCTTCTACGAGCAGTACTTC
CSVDSFYEQYF
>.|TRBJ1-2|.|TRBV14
TGTGCCAGCAGCCAAGATCAACGTAGGGGCTATGGCTACACCTTC
CASSQDQRRGYGYTF
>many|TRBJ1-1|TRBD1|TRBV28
TGTGCCAGCAGTTTGGGAACAGGGGATACTGAAGCTTTCTTT
CASSLGTGDTEAFF
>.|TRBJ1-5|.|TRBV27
TGTGCCAGCAGCAGCGACAGTTTTAGCAATCAGCCCCAGCATTTT
CASSSDSFSNQPQHF
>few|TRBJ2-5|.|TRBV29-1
TGCAGCGTTTTGTGGGAGACCCAGTACTTC
CSVLWETQYF
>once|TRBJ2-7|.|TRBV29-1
TGCAGCGTTGAACGCAGGGACTCCTACGAGCAGTACTTC
CSVERRDSYEQYF
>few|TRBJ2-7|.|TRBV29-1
TGCAGCGTTGGGGGGAATTCCGGAGCCTACGAGCAGTACTTC
CSVGGNSGAYEQYF
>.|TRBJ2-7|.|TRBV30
TGTGCCTGGAGTGCGTCCTCCAGAGAGCAGTACTTC
CAWSASSREQYF
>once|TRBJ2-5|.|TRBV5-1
TGCGCCAGCAGCTCGAAGTACCAAGAGACCCAGTACTTC
CASSSKYQETQYF
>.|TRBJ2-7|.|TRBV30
TGTGCCTGGAGTAAGGCCAGTTCGCCCGAGCAGTACTTC
CAWSKASSPEQYF
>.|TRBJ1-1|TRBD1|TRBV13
TGTGCCAGCAGCTCAGACAGGGCCCAGAGAGCTTTCTTT
CASSSDRAQRAFF
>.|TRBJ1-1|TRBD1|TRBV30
TGTGCCTGGGTCGGGACAGGATTGAACACTGAAGCTTTCTTT
CAWVGTGLNTEAFF
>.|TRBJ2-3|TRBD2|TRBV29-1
TGCAGCCCACTAGCGGGGGGCGGAGGTGGGGCGACAGATACGCAGTATTTT
CSPLAGGGGGATDTQYF
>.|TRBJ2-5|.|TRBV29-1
TGCAGCGTTGAAGGCCCGGGGCAGGCGGAGACCCAGTACTTC
CSVEGPGQAETQYF